This T cell receptor (beta chain) was sequenced for a study of cytomegalovirus exposure and HLA in healthy donors. This clone has only one observation. Its antigen is currently unknown. Looked up from germline, CDR1 is SEHNR and CDR2 is FQNEAQ (reference sequence). V shed 0 bases and J 2 bases; nucleotides not matched to a gene: 3. The CDR3 is 15 amino acids. PCR amplification relied on 60 Vbeta primers (plus 13 Jbeta primers). The repertoire was sequenced with immunoSEQ multiplex PCR; TCRdb's copy has only in-frame clones and lacks some. Of about 100,000 clones in the sample, 65% to 75% were seen once. Findings and caveats of the study: Earlier results showed most TCR beta V segments being productive about 87% or about 30% of the time. For most subjects, TCR beta sequences were reported to predict HLA-A and HLA-B alleles with accuracy.

Sequenced material: PBMCs. The TCR sequence derives from a woman aged 18-29 years in good health and CMV-seropositive. The genes are TRBV7-9 and TRBJ2-7, with 8 bases fitting TRBD1. This chain's CDR3 is CASSLAGQGTYEQYF. The CDR3 DNA is TGTGCCAGCAGCTTAGCCGGACAGGGAACCTACGAGCAGTACTTC.